The next 5 T cell receptor beta chains were all read from a single sample in a study of T cell repertoires in cytomegalovirus infection. These receptors are not linked to any known antigen. TCRdb processed the reads anew with MiXCR; each CDR3 protein has one entry. This sample has about 740,000 distinct CDR3 sequences; around 32% occur once, and the top ten carry about 20%. Here the sequenced sample was cultured PBMCs, taken from culture after CMV antigen stimulation. Every receptor here comes from a human donor in good health (CMV status not recorded). Some clones in this sample may be carry-over from other donors' samples.

The genes are TRBV7-2 and TRBJ2-5; either TRBD1 or TRBD2 may supply D (5 bases each). Trimming took off 5 bases at V and 5 bases at J, with 12 bases between the two ends. The CDR3 has 13 residues. Germline CDR1 is SGHTA and CDR2 is FQGNSA. CDR3 region: CASSMGPGETQYF. CDR3 nucleotides: TGTGCCAGCAGCATGGGACCTGGGGAGACCCAGTACTTC.

A few counts support this clonotype. This sequence joins TRBV6-2 or TRBV6-3 and TRBJ2-1, with TRBD2 matching 7 bases. CDR1 is MNHEY, CDR2 SVGEGT, per germline. This CDR3 spans 13 amino acids. The ends lost 10 bases at V and 0 bases at J; junction bases unmatched: 3. Here the CDR3 reads CATRTSSYNEQFF. The CDR3 DNA follows: TGTGCCACCCGGACTAGCTCCTACAATGAGCAGTTCTTC.

This clonotype has just a few counts. The rearrangement uses TRBV7-9 and TRBJ1-5, with D unclear. Trimming removed 5 bases from V and 4 bases from J, with 12 bases in between. The CDR3 length is 14 residues. Looked up from germline, CDR1 is SEHNR and CDR2 is FQNEAQ (reference sequence). CDR3 DNA sequence: TGTGCCAGCAGCGTGACGGCTGAAAATCAGCCCCAGCATTTT. Translating gives CASSVTAENQPQHF. The whole variable domain, filled in from reference TRBV7-9 and TRBJ1-5, reads DTGVSQNPRHKITKRGQNVTFRCDPISEHNRLYWYRQTLGQGPEFLTYFQNEAQLEKSRLLSDRFSAERPKGSFSTLEIQRTEQGDSAMYLCASSVTAENQPQHFGDGTRLSIL.

The CDR3 here is CASSPLARRSYNEQFF. The CDR3 DNA follows: TGTGCCAGCAGCCCACTAGCGAGGAGGTCCTACAATGAGCAGTTCTTC. V is TRBV11-2 and J is TRBJ2-1, with TRBD2 matching over 7 bases. CDR1 is SGHAT, CDR2 FQNNGV, per germline. This CDR3 region has 16 residues. Losses at the gene ends were 5 bases for V and 1 base for J; bases not matched to a gene: 8.

The chain links TRBV11-2 to TRBJ2-1, with no clear D. The V end was cut by 5 bases, the J end by 6 bases, with 11 bases between. The CDR3 sequence is 13 residues long. Germline values: CDR1 SGHAT, CDR2 FQNNGV. The CDR3, as DNA: TGTGCCAGCAGCAATGAAGTGGGCAATGAGCAGTTCTTC. Encoded protein: CASSNEVGNEQFF.